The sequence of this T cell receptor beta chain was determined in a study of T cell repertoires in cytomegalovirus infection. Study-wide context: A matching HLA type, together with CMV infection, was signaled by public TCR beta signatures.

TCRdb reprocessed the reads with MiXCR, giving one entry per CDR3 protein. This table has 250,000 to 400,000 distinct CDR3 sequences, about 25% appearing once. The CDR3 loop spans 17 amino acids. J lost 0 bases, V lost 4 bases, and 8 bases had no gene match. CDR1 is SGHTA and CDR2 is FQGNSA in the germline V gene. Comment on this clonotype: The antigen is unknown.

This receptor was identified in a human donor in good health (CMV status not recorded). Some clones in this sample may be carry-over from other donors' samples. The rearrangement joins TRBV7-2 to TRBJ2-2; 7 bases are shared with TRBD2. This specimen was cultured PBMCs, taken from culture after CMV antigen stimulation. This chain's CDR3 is CASSSRASGANTGELFF. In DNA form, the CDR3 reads TGTGCCAGCAGCTCCCGGGCTAGCGGAGCGAACACCGGGGAGCTGTTTTTT.